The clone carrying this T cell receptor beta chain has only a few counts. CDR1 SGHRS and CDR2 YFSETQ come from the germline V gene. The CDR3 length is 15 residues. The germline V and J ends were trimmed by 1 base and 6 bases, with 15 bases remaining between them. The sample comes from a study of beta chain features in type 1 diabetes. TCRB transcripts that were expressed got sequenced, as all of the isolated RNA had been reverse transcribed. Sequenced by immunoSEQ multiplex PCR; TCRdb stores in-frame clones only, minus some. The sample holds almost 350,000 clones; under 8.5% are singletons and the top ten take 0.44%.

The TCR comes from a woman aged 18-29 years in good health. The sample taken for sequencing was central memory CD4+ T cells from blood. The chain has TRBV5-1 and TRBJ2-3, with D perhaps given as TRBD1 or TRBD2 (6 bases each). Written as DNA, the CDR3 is TGCGCCAGCAGCTTGTATGAGGGGGGAGAGGATACGCAGTATTTT. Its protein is CASSLYEGGEDTQYF.